The clone carrying this TCR beta chain was observed a handful of times. The antigen remains undetermined. These data are taken from a study of cytomegalovirus exposure and HLA in healthy donors. Whole-study findings and limits: Presence/absence analyses supposed approximately even sequencing depth among donors. In an earlier analysis, most TCR beta V segments were productive about 87% or about 30% of the time. Differences between HLA loci emerged in a later analysis of TCR association rates, with DRB1 most and HLA-C fewest.

This CDR3 region has 15 residues. V shed 5 bases, J shed 7 bases, and the junction held 7 bases outside the gene matches. Germline CDR1 and CDR2: SGHVS and FNYEAQ. PCR primers comprised 60 Vbeta and 13 Jbeta primers. Profiled with immunoSEQ multiplex PCR; TCRdb holds only in-frame clones, not every one. This table has 95,000 to 110,000 clones, roughly 76% appearing once. The clonotype comes from a man between 18 and 29 years old in good health and CMV-seronegative. The genes are TRBV7-6 and TRBJ1-6; TRBD1 agrees at 8 bases. The sequencing input was PBMCs. The CDR3 DNA sequence: TGTGCCAGCAGCGGACAGGGCGGGCTCAATTCACCCCTCCACTTT. Translated: CASSGQGGLNSPLHF. The variable domain in full, completed from reference TRBV7-6 and TRBJ1-6, reads GAGVSQSPRYKVTKRGQDVALRCDPISGHVSLYWYRQALGQGPEFLTYFNYEAQQDKSGLPNDRFSAERPEGSISTLTIQRTEQRDSAMYRCASSGQGGLNSPLHFGNGTRLTVT.